The clone carrying this T cell receptor (beta chain) was found many times. Its antigen is undetermined. The data stem from a study of early T cells in non-severe SARS-CoV-2 infection. Points from the study as a whole: VDJdb matching skewed toward anti-spike CD8 responses, missing private and CD4 specificities.

TCRdb fed the 5' RACE reads into MiXCR, producing one record per CDR3 protein. This sample carries some 30,000 distinct CDR3 sequences, about 4.9% of them seen once, and the ten largest clones take under 6%. The source material was whole blood, sampled at baseline. This TCR was recovered from an adult who was a healthcare worker with PCR-confirmed SARS-CoV-2 infection or an uninfected control (not recorded which).

The CDR3 nucleotides read TGCAGCGTCGGACAGGGGCCGCCACCCGGGGAGCTGTTTTTT. Its protein is CSVGQGPPPGELFF. The chain carries TRBV29-1 and TRBJ2-2, with 9 bases fitting TRBD1. V lost 6 bases to trimming and J lost 6 bases; unmatched junction nucleotides: 8. Germline-derived CDR1 and CDR2 are SQVTM and ANQGSEA. This CDR3 has 14 residues.